The source of this T cell receptor (beta chain) is a study of T cells after somatic rescue of genetic block. This clone was seen at least ten times. Here immunoSEQ multiplex PCR was the method, and the copy in TCRdb shows in-frame clones only, minus some. Of roughly 92,000 clones listed, approximately 90% are singletons. Germline V CDR1 and CDR2: MNHEY, SMNVEV (reference sequence). The CDR3 runs 14 residues. The trim removed 0 bases at V and 8 bases at J, leaving 5 bases unmatched. The chain carries TRBV27 and TRBJ1-2; TRBD1 matches 8 bases. Specimen: peripheral blood mononuclear cells (PBMCs). The source is a woman aged 18 to 35. CDR3 DNA: TGTGCCAGCAGTTTATCACCGGGACAGGAAGGCTACACCTTC. Translation: CASSLSPGQEGYTF.